Below are 24 T cell receptor beta chains sequenced from a single sample in a study of T-cell memory formation after mild COVID-19 listed by TCRdb under 2021. Libraries came from 5' RACE. The sequencer listed for this sample is Illumina NovaSeq 6000. TCRdb reprocessed the public reads (quality trimming at Q25 with fastp, clone calling with MiXCR) and kept in-frame beta chains. For every CDR3 protein sequence, its rows merge into one entry that carries the most common genes and DNA. Across this sample there are 390,000 or so distinct CDR3 sequences, with roughly 15% seen only once. Together, the top ten hold under 25% of the sample. Input material: PBMCs or a T cell subset sorted from them (not recorded which). The receptors originated from a man younger than 35 who had mild COVID-19 (a few samples of this study predate the infection). The sample titles of this study are shuffled in the database, so cell type and time point are left out; the donor was told from shared clones.

This clonotype was detected only a few times. CDR3 sequence: CASSYSTKEAYEQYV. In DNA form, the CDR3 reads TGTGCCAGCAGTTATTCGACAAAAGAAGCCTACGAGCAGTACGTC. The chain recombines TRBV6-9 with TRBJ2-7; unclear D gene. Trimming pared 0 bases from V and 2 bases from J, leaving 11 bases between. The CDR3 sequence is 15 residues long. From germline, CDR1 is MNHGY and CDR2 SVAAGI.

This clonotype appeared a few times. The rearrangement links TRBV4-3 to TRBJ2-2; 12 nucleotides align to TRBD2. V was clipped by 0 bases and J by 0 bases; unmatched bases: 5. Germline-derived CDR1 and CDR2 are LGHNA and YSLEER. The CDR3 spans 19 residues. The CDR3 nucleotides read TGCGCCAGCAGCCAAGACGTCCTAGCGGGGGGGACGAACACCGGGGAGCTGTTTTTT. It codes for CASSQDVLAGGTNTGELFF.

There are a few counts of this clonotype. The rearrangement uses TRBV6-5 and TRBJ1-2; no clear D. Per the germline V gene, CDR1 is MNHEY and CDR2 is SVGAGI. The V end was cut by 8 bases, the J end by 2 bases, with 9 bases between. The CDR3 is 12 amino acids. In nucleotides, the CDR3 is TGTGCCAGCGCAACAGAGAACTATGGCTACACCTTC. Its translation: CASATENYGYTF.

The chain employs TRBV7-2 and TRBJ2-7; a weak D match, TRBD1 (6 bases). The CDR3 is 16 residues long. Germline CDR1 and CDR2: SGHTA and FQGNSA. Trimming took off 5 bases at V and 4 bases at J, with 21 bases between the two ends. CDR3 DNA sequence: TGTGCCAGCAGCGTAGACGGGACAAGGGGCCGATACGAGCAGTACGTC. Its translation is CASSVDGTRGRYEQYV.

In its sample, this clonotype was seen a few times. CDR3 nucleotide sequence: TGTGCCAGCAGTTCGACCGTGGGGCAAGATCAGCCCCAGCATTTT. It specifies CASSSTVGQDQPQHF. The chain links TRBV27 to TRBJ1-5; possible D gene TRBD1, 5 bases. This CDR3 has 15 amino acids. Looked up from germline, CDR1 is MNHEY and CDR2 is SMNVEV (reference sequence). Trimming cost V 4 bases and J 5 bases, with 15 bases left between them.

This clonotype was counted many times. The chain carries TRBV3-1 and TRBJ2-7; 11 nucleotides agree with TRBD2. This CDR3 has 15 residues. Germline CDR1 reads LGHDT; CDR2 reads YNNKEL (reference sequence). The ends lost 2 bases at V and 2 bases at J; junction bases unmatched: 2. DNA for the CDR3: TGTGCCAGCAGCCAAAATAGCGGGGGGGCCTACGAGCAGTACTTC. Protein: CASSQNSGGAYEQYF.

Only a few counts were recorded for this clonotype. The V gene is TRBV19, the J gene TRBJ2-5; 11 bases are a match to TRBD2. CDR1 is LNHDA, CDR2 SQIVND, per germline (reference sequence). The trim removed 4 bases at V and 4 bases at J, leaving 5 bases unmatched. CDR3 length: 15 residues. CDR3 nucleotide sequence: TGTGCCAGTAGTACCCTAACTAGCGGGGGAGAGACCCAGTACTTC. Protein product: CASSTLTSGGETQYF.

This clonotype has only a few counts. The rearrangement links TRBV2 to TRBJ2-3; 7 nucleotides match TRBD2. The CDR3 is 14 amino acids. The trim removed 5 bases at V and 1 base at J, leaving 3 bases unmatched. CDR1 and CDR2 (germline): SNHLY, FYNNEI. CDR3 in amino acids: CASSFAGGTDTQYF. CDR3 DNA sequence: TGTGCCAGCAGTTTCGCGGGGGGCACAGATACGCAGTATTTT.

The chain couples TRBV24-1 to TRBJ2-3; D is possibly TRBD1 (5 bases). The CDR3 is 15 residues long. The ends were cut back, 5 bases at V and 0 bases at J, with 11 bases in the middle. Germline CDR1 reads KGHDR; CDR2 reads SFDVKD. CDR3 nucleotide sequence: TGTGCCACCAGTGCGGCAGGGAAGAGCACAGATACGCAGTATTTT. The encoded protein is CATSAAGKSTDTQYF.

This clonotype came up a few times. The chain has TRBV3-1 and TRBJ2-3; 8 positions match TRBD2. The CDR3 length is 14 residues. The J segment lost 3 bases and the V segment lost 8 bases, leaving 7 bases of the junction unmatched. Germline V lookup: CDR1 LGHDT, CDR2 YNNKEL (reference sequence). The CDR3 coding sequence is TGTGCCAGCGCGCTAGCGGGCCTAACAGATACGCAGTATTTT. Translation: CASALAGLTDTQYF.

The table lists this clonotype with a count of one. This sequence joins TRBV6-2 or TRBV6-3 and TRBJ2-5, with 11 bases lining up with TRBD1. Germline values: CDR1 MNHEY, CDR2 SVGEGT. J gave up 3 bases and V 6 bases, and 9 bases lay outside the gene matches. CDR3 length equals 16 residues. CDR3: CASSSFLGQGEETQYF. CDR3 nucleotide sequence: TGTGCCAGCAGCTCTTTTTTGGGACAGGGGGAAGAGACCCAGTACTTC.

This clonotype was seen a handful of times. The chain has TRBV27 and TRBJ1-5; tentatively, D is TRBD1 (6 bases). The germline V and J ends were trimmed by 5 bases and 2 bases, with 16 bases remaining between them. The CDR3 has 16 amino acids. The V gene's germline CDR1 is MNHEY and CDR2 SMNVEV (reference sequence). CDR3 residues: CASSTPDRKGNQPQHF. The DNA of the CDR3 is TGTGCCAGCAGTACCCCGGACAGAAAGGGCAATCAGCCCCAGCATTTT.

The chain carries TRBV6-5 and TRBJ2-1; 9 bases are a match to TRBD1. V was pared by 9 bases and J by 7 bases, with 16 bases of the junction left unmatched. CDR3 length: 16 residues. Germline-derived CDR1 and CDR2 are MNHEY and SVGAGI. CDR3 in amino acids: CASKLTGTGYPNEQFF. As DNA, the CDR3 is TGTGCCAGTAAGCTTACCGGGACAGGGTACCCGAATGAGCAGTTCTTC.

The chain combines TRBV7-2 with TRBJ1-2; 8 bases map to TRBD1. V dropped 6 bases and J dropped 4; count of bases not matched to a gene: 13. CDR3 length equals 16 residues. The germline gives CDR1 SGHTA, CDR2 FQGNSA. CDR3 residues: CASRTGGADRVYGYTF. CDR3 coding DNA: TGTGCCAGCAGAACTGGGGGGGCGGACAGGGTCTATGGCTACACCTTC.

This clonotype has a handful of counts. This chain uses TRBV28 with TRBJ2-4, with a possible D match to TRBD1 (6 bases). Trimming took off 5 bases at V and 5 bases at J, with 16 bases between the two ends. The CDR3 runs 15 residues. CDR1 and CDR2 from the germline V gene are MDHEN and SYDVKM. The CDR3 loop reads CASSKGVRLENIQYF. For the CDR3, the DNA is TGTGCCAGCAGTAAGGGGGTTCGCCTGGAAAACATTCAGTACTTC.

This clonotype was observed at least ten times. This sequence joins TRBV20-1 and TRBJ1-6, with D tentatively TRBD1 (6 bases). Germline V lookup: CDR1 DFQATT, CDR2 SNEGSKA (reference sequence). This CDR3 is built from 14 residues. V was shortened by 1 base and J by 7 bases, with 11 bases between the two germline ends. The CDR3 is CSARGHRENSPLHF. CDR3 in DNA: TGCAGTGCTAGAGGCCACAGGGAGAATTCACCCCTCCACTTT.

The chain uses TRBV5-1 and TRBJ2-2; TRBD1 agrees at 8 bases. Per germline, CDR1 SGHRS and CDR2 YFSETQ. With 3 bases clipped from V and 5 bases from J, the junction kept 6 bases outside the gene matches. The CDR3 length is 15 residues. CDR3 protein: CASSWTGRNTGELFF. CDR3 DNA: TGCGCCAGCAGCTGGACAGGGAGAAATACCGGGGAGCTGTTTTTT. Supplemented by reference TRBV5-1 and TRBJ2-2, the full variable domain reads KAGVTQTPRYLIKTRGQQVTLSCSPISGHRSVSWYQQTPGQGLQFLFEYFSETQRNKGNFPGRFSGRQFSNSRSEMNVSTLELGDSALYLCASSWTGRNTGELFFGEGSRLTVL.

This clonotype was observed a handful of times. This sequence joins TRBV12-3 or TRBV12-4 and TRBJ1-3; D remains ambiguous. The V and J ends lost 2 bases and 3 bases respectively, with 8 bases between them. The CDR3 sequence is 14 residues long. The CDR3 spells CASSLNGVGNTIYF. The CDR3, as DNA: TGTGCCAGCAGTTTAAACGGGGTTGGAAACACCATATATTTT.

This clonotype turned up a few times. The chain recombines TRBV29-1 with TRBJ1-1; 8 bases fit TRBD1. Germline-derived CDR1 and CDR2 are SQVTM and ANQGSEA. The CDR3 extends over 15 amino acids. With 7 bases clipped from V and 0 bases from J, the junction kept 10 bases outside the gene matches. CDR3 sequence: CSASGGWGMNTEAFF. The CDR3 region has the DNA TGCAGCGCCTCAGGGGGCTGGGGAATGAACACTGAAGCTTTCTTT. The variable domain in full, with the rest retrieved from reference TRBV29-1 and TRBJ1-1, is SAVISQKPSRDICQRGTSLTIQCQVDSQVTMMFWYRQQPGQSLTLIATANQGSEATYESGFVIDKFPISRPNLTFSTLTVSNMSPEDSSIYLCSASGGWGMNTEAFFGQGTRLTVV.

This clonotype occurred a few times. The genes are TRBV9 and TRBJ1-1, with D uncertain. Looked up from germline, CDR1 is SGDLS and CDR2 is YYNGEE. V lost 0 bases and J lost 1, with 4 bases in between. The CDR3 is 13 amino acids. The CDR3 nucleotides are TGTGCCAGCAGCGTAGACGAGAACACTGAAGCTTTCTTT. This codes for CASSVDENTEAFF.

The V call is TRBV12-3 or TRBV12-4, the J call TRBJ1-4; D not resolved. V gave up 1 base and J gave up 6 bases, with 9 bases separating them. This CDR3 region has 14 residues. The CDR3 protein is CASSLGGVHEKLFF. The CDR3 DNA follows: TGTGCCAGCAGTTTAGGTGGCGTCCATGAAAAACTGTTTTTT.

This clonotype was picked up many times. The J gene is TRBJ2-3, the V gene TRBV18; perhaps TRBD2 as D (6 bases). From germline, CDR1 is KGHSH and CDR2 LQKENI. Trimming stripped 0 bases from V and 3 bases from J, with 10 bases between. The length of the CDR3 is 15 residues. The CDR3 sequence: CASSPPRGGTDTQYF. The CDR3 DNA is TGTGCCAGCTCACCACCTAGAGGAGGGACAGATACGCAGTATTTT. Combining the CDR3 with reference TRBV18 and TRBJ2-3 gives the whole variable domain NAGVMQNPRHLVRRRGQEARLRCSPMKGHSHVYWYRQLPEEGLKFMVYLQKENIIDESGMPKERFSAEFPKEGPSILRIQQVVRGDSAAYFCASSPPRGGTDTQYFGPGTRLTVL.

The rearrangement joins TRBV6-2 or TRBV6-3 to TRBJ1-1; the D is unclear. Between the trimmed V and J ends, which lost 7 bases and 0 bases, there was a span of 12 bases. CDR3 length equals 14 residues. The V gene's germline CDR1 is MNHEY and CDR2 SVGEGT. The CDR3 bases are TGTGCCAGCAAGTATCGGCTTATGAACACTGAAGCTTTCTTT. It translates to CASKYRLMNTEAFF.

The chain employs TRBV7-2 and TRBJ2-5; D might be TRBD1 (5 bases). This CDR3 has 16 residues. Germline loops: CDR1 SGHTA, CDR2 FQGNSA. V was pared by 3 bases and J by 0 bases, with 14 bases between. In nucleotides, the CDR3 is TGTGCCAGCAGCTTCAGGGCAGGGCGGTACCAAGAGACCCAGTACTTC. Translation: CASSFRAGRYQETQYF.